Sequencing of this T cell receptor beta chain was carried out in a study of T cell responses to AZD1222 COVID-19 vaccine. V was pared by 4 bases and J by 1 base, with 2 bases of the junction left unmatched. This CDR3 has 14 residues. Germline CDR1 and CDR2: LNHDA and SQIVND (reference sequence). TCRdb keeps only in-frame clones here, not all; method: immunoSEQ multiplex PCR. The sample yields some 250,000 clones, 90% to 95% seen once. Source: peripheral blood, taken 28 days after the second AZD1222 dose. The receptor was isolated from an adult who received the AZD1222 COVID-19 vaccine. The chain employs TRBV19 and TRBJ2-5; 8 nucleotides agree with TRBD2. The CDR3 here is CASSTSGGQETQYF. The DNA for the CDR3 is TGTGCCAGTAGTACGAGCGGGGGCCAAGAGACCCAGTACTTC.